This passage covers 10 T cell receptor beta chains from one sample sequenced in a study of cytomegalovirus exposure and HLA in healthy donors. 60 Vbeta and 13 Jbeta primers were used in PCR. Clones were read by immunoSEQ multiplex PCR, and TCRdb kept only the in-frame ones, dropping some. The table has roughly 63,000 clones, 71% seen once. Sequenced material: PBMCs. Receptors originate from a middle-aged man in good health and CMV-seropositive.

The V and J genes are TRBV9 and TRBJ2-1, with a weak D call TRBD2 (5 bases). The germline V gene has CDR1 SGDLS and CDR2 YYNGEE. The CDR3 totals 14 residues. Trimming removed 4 bases from V and 6 bases from J, with 14 bases in between. This chain's CDR3 is CASSPPDGLNEQFF. In DNA, the CDR3 is TGTGCCAGCAGCCCCCCCGATGGACTCAATGAGCAGTTCTTC.

The genes are TRBV7-2 and TRBJ2-5; 7 bases line up with TRBD2. CDR1 is SGHTA and CDR2 is FQGNSA in the germline V gene. J lost 1 base, V lost 5 bases, and 10 bases had no gene match. The CDR3 runs 16 residues. The CDR3 loop is CASSKEASGIQETQYF. Here the CDR3 DNA reads TGTGCCAGCAGCAAAGAGGCTAGCGGAATCCAAGAGACCCAGTACTTC.

V gene TRBV7-8 combines with J gene TRBJ1-1; TRBD1 might be the D (5 bases). The germline CDR1 and CDR2 sequences are SGHVS and FQNEAQ. This CDR3 has 19 residues. The V gene lost 1 base and the J gene lost 6 bases, with 27 bases spanning the gap. CDR3 nucleotide sequence: TGTGCCAGCAGCTTAGGGGGAGGTAGCCGCGGGGGGTGGCGGCCTGAAGCTTTCTTT. Translated, it gives CASSLGGGSRGGWRPEAFF.

The chain uses TRBV28 and TRBJ2-7; TRBD2 is a possible D gene (6 bases). This CDR3 is 14 amino acids long. Germline assignment: CDR1 MDHEN and CDR2 SYDVKM. Trimming removed 2 bases at V and 0 bases at J, with 8 bases between. This CDR3 is CASSLGGSSYEQYF. Written as DNA, the CDR3 is TGTGCCAGCAGTTTAGGGGGGAGCTCCTACGAGCAGTACTTC.

The chain has TRBV28 and TRBJ1-5, with D possibly TRBD1 on 6 matching bases. The germline CDR1 and CDR2 sequences are MDHEN and SYDVKM. The CDR3 runs 14 residues. V was trimmed by 2 bases and J by 7 bases, leaving 12 bases between them. The CDR3 sequence is CASSLVQGTQPQHF. The DNA for the CDR3 is TGTGCCAGCAGTTTAGTCCAGGGGACCCAGCCCCAGCATTTT. The complete variable domain, with remaining parts taken from reference TRBV28 and TRBJ1-5, reads DVKVTQSSRYLVKRTGEKVFLECVQDMDHENMFWYRQDPGLGLRLIYFSYDVKMKEKGDIPEGYSVSREKKERFSLILESASTNQTSMYLCASSLVQGTQPQHFGDGTRLSIL.

The chain joins TRBV5-1 to TRBJ2-1, with D unclear. The CDR3 has 11 amino acids. CDR1 is SGHRS and CDR2 is YFSETQ in the germline V gene. The V and J ends lost 2 bases and 8 bases respectively, with 5 bases between them. The CDR3 protein is CASSFADEQFF. CDR3 DNA: TGCGCCAGCAGCTTTGCAGATGAGCAGTTCTTC.

The chain joins TRBV27 to TRBJ1-1; D gene ambiguous. Germline V gives CDR1 MNHEY, CDR2 SMNVEV (reference sequence). The V end lost 4 bases, the J end lost 4 bases, and 13 bases lay between the germline ends. CDR3 length: 14 amino acids. The CDR3 DNA sequence: TGTGCCAGCAGTTCGCCGGGTGAGGGCACTGAAGCTTTCTTT. Translating gives CASSSPGEGTEAFF.

This clone was found a few times. One end of the junction is discordant with germline, which a read error may explain. V gene TRBV5-1 combines with J gene TRBJ1-4, with a weak D call TRBD1 (6 bases). CDR1 and CDR2 (germline): SGHRS, YFSETQ. The CDR3 spans 15 residues. The CDR3 sequence is CGSSFSAQGNEKLFF. The CDR3 coding sequence is TGCGGCAGCAGCTTCTCGGCACAGGGAAATGAAAAACTGTTTTTT.

This clone was detected only a few times. V is TRBV2 and J is TRBJ1-1; D gene ambiguous. This CDR3 comprises 15 residues. Trimming took off 5 bases at V and 8 bases at J, with 21 bases between the two ends. Germline CDR1 and CDR2: SNHLY and FYNNEI. The CDR3 here is CASSIGPFGGLEAFF. In nucleotides, the CDR3 is TGTGCCAGCAGTATCGGCCCGTTTGGCGGATTAGAAGCTTTCTTT.

This clone occurred a few times. The rearrangement links TRBV10-3 to TRBJ1-2; 9 positions match TRBD1. V shed 2 bases, J shed 2 bases, and the junction held 6 bases outside the gene matches. Germline V gene lookup returns CDR1 ENHRY and CDR2 SYGVKD. The CDR3 sequence is 16 residues long. The CDR3 sequence: CAISEPPGQGNYGYTF. CDR3 coding DNA: TGTGCCATCAGTGAGCCCCCTGGACAGGGGAACTATGGCTACACCTTC.